Below, one TCR beta chain is given with its context. Antigen unknown. The data were taken from a study of T-cell memory formation after mild COVID-19. Study-wide background: Largely, the TCR clusters proved donor specific. Study outcomes and limitations: Prior to infection, memory already included some responding clones, suggesting cross-reactive memory joined. Confirmation of SARS-CoV-2 specificity was lacking for second-wave clones peaking day 37. Balance between CD4 and CD8 was seen in clones contracting day 15 to 85, and a CD4+ lean was seen in later expanders.

TCRdb reprocessed the 5' RACE reads with MiXCR, giving one entry per CDR3 protein. The table includes 50,000 to 60,000 distinct CDR3 sequences, about a quarter detected once. The sequence came from a man younger than 35 who had mild COVID-19 (a few samples of this study predate the infection). Cell type and time point are not known. The sample was PBMCs or a T cell subset sorted from them (not recorded which).

CDR3 in amino acids: CASSLQGTPTEAFF. CDR3 coding DNA: TGTGCCAGCAGCTTGCAGGGGACCCCCACTGAAGCTTTCTTT. This chain connects TRBV5-5 to TRBJ1-1; possibly TRBD1 for D (6 bases). In germline, CDR1 is SGHKS, CDR2 YYEKEE (reference sequence). The V and J ends lost 1 base and 4 bases respectively, with 11 bases between them. This CDR3 contains 14 residues.